Presented here are 3 T cell receptor beta chains from one specimen sequenced in a study of blood T cell repertoires in COVID-19. Profiled with immunoSEQ multiplex PCR; TCRdb holds only in-frame clones, not every one. The data contain 25,000 to 35,000 clones, roughly 84% of them singletons. Input material: peripheral blood. All receptors come from a human donor in a cohort sampled during active COVID-19.

This sequence joins TRBV6-5 and TRBJ1-6, with D possibly TRBD1 on 6 matching bases. Looked up from germline, CDR1 is MNHEY and CDR2 is SVGAGI. CDR3 size: 15 residues. The germline V and J ends were trimmed by 6 bases and 3 bases, with 12 bases remaining between them. The CDR3 DNA reads as TGTGCCAGCAGCCCCGGACAGAGCTATAATTCACCCCTCCACTTT. This codes for CASSPGQSYNSPLHF.

The chain combines TRBV6-5 with TRBJ2-3, with 11 bases aligning to TRBD1. Germline CDR1 reads MNHEY; CDR2 reads SVGAGI. With V trimmed by 5 bases and J by 5 bases, 6 bases remained unmatched. CDR3 length equals 15 residues. CDR3 DNA sequence: TGTGCCAGCAGTACTCGGACAGGGGGCGTAGATACGCAGTATTTT. It specifies CASSTRTGGVDTQYF.

J is TRBJ2-1 and V is TRBV10-2; 14 bases align to TRBD2. Trimming took 0 bases from V and 6 from J; bases not matched to a gene: 7. Germline loops: CDR1 WSHSY, CDR2 SAAADI. The CDR3 sequence is 18 residues long. In DNA, the CDR3 is TGCGCCAGCAGTGAGTCGACTAGCGGGGGGGCCTACGGCAATGAGCAGTTCTTC. Protein product: CASSESTSGGAYGNEQFF.